What follows are 3 T cell receptor beta chains derived from one specimen sequenced in a study of shared clonotypes between healthy human individuals. Sequencing was performed with immunoSEQ multiplex PCR; in TCRdb, only in-frame clones are kept and a portion is missing. The table lists over 850,000 clones, 75% to 85% of them singletons. The sequenced sample consisted of memory CD4+ T cells from PBMCs. The subset is: CD45RA-negative fraction. Receptors originate from a man aged 18-30 years in good health. Some clones in this sample may be carry-over from other donors' samples.

The CDR3 loop reads CSVEAAGGYTF. CDR3 DNA sequence: TGCAGCGTTGAGGCTGCCGGAGGCTACACCTTC. The V and J genes are TRBV29-1 and TRBJ1-2; D gene uncertain. The CDR3 sequence is 11 residues long. Trimming cost V 3 bases and J 8 bases, with 10 bases left between them. The V gene's germline CDR1 is SQVTM and CDR2 ANQGSEA.

As concerns this clone: The likely explanation is a read error, given a far larger clone one base away. Other nucleotide sequences from this sample produce the same CDR3. This chain links TRBV28 with TRBJ1-2, with D unresolved. The CDR3 extends over 11 amino acids. V was clipped by 6 bases and J by 0 bases, with 2 bases between them. Looked up from germline, CDR1 is MDHEN and CDR2 is SYDVKM. The CDR3 sequence: CASRANYGYTF. CDR3 bases: TGTGCCAGCAGGGCTAACTATGGCTACACCTTC.

The count of this clone is one. This rearrangement joins TRBV7-2 to TRBJ1-5; TRBD1 is a possible D gene (6 bases). This CDR3 spans 16 amino acids. The V end was cut by 1 base, the J end by 0 bases, with 10 bases between. Germline CDR1 SGHTA, CDR2 FQGNSA. The CDR3: CASSLVWGASNQPQHF. Here the CDR3 DNA reads TGTGCCAGCAGCTTAGTTTGGGGGGCTAGCAATCAGCCCCAGCATTTT.